This passage covers 5 T cell receptor beta chains from one sample sequenced in a study of cytomegalovirus exposure and HLA in healthy donors. Amplification used 60 Vbeta primers and 13 Jbeta primers. Some clones are missing from TCRdb's copy, which holds only in-frame ones; the method was immunoSEQ multiplex PCR. Found here are around 150,000 clones, about three quarters of them singletons; the top ten hold approximately 3%. The source material was PBMCs. The origin of the receptors is a woman aged 25 to 45 in good health and CMV-seronegative.

V and J are TRBV14 and TRBJ1-1; D remains ambiguous. This CDR3 is built from 14 residues. With 5 bases removed from V and 2 bases from J, the gap between germline ends came to 12 bases. CDR1 and CDR2 (germline): SGHDN, FVKESK. The CDR3 loop is CASSYGLVNTEAFF. The CDR3, as DNA: TGTGCCAGCAGCTATGGACTCGTAAACACTGAAGCTTTCTTT.

Regarding this clone: Germline and junction disagree at one end, which may indicate a read error. The V gene is TRBV7-9, the J gene TRBJ1-2, with TRBD1 identical over 8 bases. This CDR3 has 13 amino acids. CDR1 is SEHNR, CDR2 FQNEAQ, per germline (reference sequence). Written as DNA, the CDR3 is TGTTCCAGCAGTTTGACAGGGGTGGATGGCTACACCTTC. Amino acid sequence: CSSSLTGVDGYTF.

The chain has TRBV13 and TRBJ1-1; D remains ambiguous. V lost 0 bases, J lost 3 bases, and 11 bases lay in between. The CDR3 is 15 amino acids. Germline values: CDR1 PRHDT, CDR2 FYEKMQ (reference sequence). The CDR3 DNA follows: TGTGCCAGCAGCTTAGGGTCGGAGGGTGACACTGAAGCTTTCTTT. It is translated as CASSLGSEGDTEAFF.

The chain carries TRBV7-9 and TRBJ1-5; D is undetermined. The germline gives CDR1 SEHNR, CDR2 FQNEAQ (reference sequence). V was shortened by 5 bases and J by 0 bases, with 8 bases between the two germline ends. The CDR3 covers 14 residues. CDR3 DNA sequence: TGTGCCAGCAGCCAAGACAATAGCAATCAGCCCCAGCATTTT. Its translation is CASSQDNSNQPQHF.

This clone was picked up a small number of times. Other DNA sequences of this sample code for an identical CDR3. V is TRBV28 and J is TRBJ1-5, with D perhaps TRBD1 (6 bases). The CDR3 has 14 residues. Trimming removed 8 bases from V and 2 bases from J, with 13 bases in between. Germline loops: CDR1 MDHEN, CDR2 SYDVKM. The CDR3 nucleotides are TGTGCCAGCTCCGAAGGGGGGGGCAATCAGCCCCAGCATTTT. Amino acid sequence: CASSEGGGNQPQHF.